The next 8 T cell receptor beta chains were all read from a single sample in a study of T cell responses to AZD1222 COVID-19 vaccine. The assay was immunoSEQ multiplex PCR, and TCRdb's table has in-frame clones only and misses some. The repertoire holds 120,000 or so clones, with more than 70% as singletons. The sample in question was peripheral blood, obtained on day 0 of AZD1222 vaccination. The receptor source for this set is an adult in good health.

This clone was observed a handful of times. The V gene is TRBV19, the J gene TRBJ2-3, with D possibly TRBD1 on 5 matching bases. This CDR3 has 14 residues. The V gene lost 3 bases and the J gene lost 8 bases, with 15 bases spanning the gap. Germline values: CDR1 LNHDA, CDR2 SQIVND (reference sequence). CDR3 sequence: CASSMGYRLGTQYF. The CDR3 DNA reads TGTGCCAGTAGTATGGGGTACAGGTTAGGTACGCAGTATTTT.

The V call is TRBV9, the J call TRBJ2-3; 8 nucleotides align to TRBD2. Germline trimming cut 4 bases from V and 2 bases from J; bases unmatched to any gene: 12. The CDR3 sequence is 17 residues long. CDR1 and CDR2 (germline): SGDLS, YYNGEE. The DNA for the CDR3 is TGTGCCAGCAGCCCCCGGGGTAGCGGGACACACACAGATACGCAGTATTTT. This translates into CASSPRGSGTHTDTQYF.

The chain employs TRBV28 and TRBJ1-4; TRBD1 might be the D (5 bases). This CDR3 is 16 amino acids long. The germline V gene encodes CDR1 MDHEN and CDR2 SYDVKM. V lost 3 bases and J lost 0, with 11 bases in between. The CDR3 nucleotides are TGTGCCAGCAGTTTTCATGGGGGATCAACTAATGAAAAACTGTTTTTT. Its protein is CASSFHGGSTNEKLFF. Together with reference TRBV28 and TRBJ1-4, the CDR3 gives the full variable domain: DVKVTQSSRYLVKRTGEKVFLECVQDMDHENMFWYRQDPGLGLRLIYFSYDVKMKEKGDIPEGYSVSREKKERFSLILESASTNQTSMYLCASSFHGGSTNEKLFFGSGTQLSVL.

This sequence joins TRBV5-1 and TRBJ1-3; D unresolved. V was shortened by 0 bases and J by 0 bases, with 7 bases between the two germline ends. Looked up from germline, CDR1 is SGHRS and CDR2 is YFSETQ. The CDR3 length is 15 residues. DNA of the CDR3: TGCGCCAGCAGCTTGGCTCAAAGCTCTGGAAACACCATATATTTT. The encoded protein is CASSLAQSSGNTIYF.

The chain combines TRBV7-9 with TRBJ2-1; TRBD2 agrees at 14 bases. The CDR3 loop spans 17 amino acids. J was trimmed by 3 bases and V by 1 base; bases with no gene match: 2. CDR1 is SEHNR and CDR2 is FQNEAQ in the germline V gene (reference sequence). Written as DNA, the CDR3 is TGTGCCAGCAGCTTAGGGACTAGCGGGAGGTTCTACAATGAGCAGTTCTTC. As protein: CASSLGTSGRFYNEQFF.

The J gene is TRBJ2-7, the V gene TRBV28; weak D call: TRBD2 (6 bases). V was pared by 5 bases and J by 1 base, with 9 bases between. Germline V gene lookup returns CDR1 MDHEN and CDR2 SYDVKM. The CDR3 is 13 residues long. The CDR3 sequence is CASSGLPSYEQYF. The CDR3 region has the DNA TGTGCCAGCAGTGGACTACCTTCCTACGAGCAGTACTTC. The variable domain in full, with the rest retrieved from reference TRBV28 and TRBJ2-7, is DVKVTQSSRYLVKRTGEKVFLECVQDMDHENMFWYRQDPGLGLRLIYFSYDVKMKEKGDIPEGYSVSREKKERFSLILESASTNQTSMYLCASSGLPSYEQYFGPGTRLTVT.

The chain links TRBV19 to TRBJ1-5; D is ambiguous. Germline assignment: CDR1 LNHDA and CDR2 SQIVND (reference sequence). CDR3 size: 16 residues. V was shortened by 6 bases and J by 0 bases, with 15 bases between the two germline ends. This CDR3 is CASRAAGRNSNQPQHF. Here the CDR3 DNA reads TGTGCCAGTAGGGCGGCAGGCCGTAATAGCAATCAGCCCCAGCATTTT.

This chain joins TRBV21-1 and TRBJ1-1. TRBV21-1 is annotated as a pseudogene. The CDR3 is 13 residues long. The CDR3 nucleotides read TGTGCCAGCAGCAAATTTAGAGGGGAGGGTGCTTTCTTT. It specifies CASSKFRGEGAFF.